The entry that follows covers one TCR beta chain sequence. Its antigen specificity is not known. No per-base quality is available; no much larger clone lies one base away. The sample belongs to a study of blood T cells in healthy people across ages (dated by TCRdb to the mid-2010s). About the investigation overall: In model experiments, template switching captured about one uniquely barcoded TCR beta cDNA molecule for every two T cells. Donors of different ages were randomly distributed across sequencing lanes to avoid experimental bias. Donors were grouped into four age groups: young (average 16 years), middle-aged (39), aged (about 60) and long-lived (approximately 81). Using deep sequencing normalized with unique cDNA molecular identifiers, the study measured how TCR beta repertoire diversity changes with age. Using the same blood draw, the study looked at two additional independent replicas of 1 million unique cDNA reads for two donors, one aged 18 to 30 and the other aged 80 or older. The full study reports these points: Donor CMV infection status was unknown, potentially confounding age-related changes in expanded clonotypes. There was a strong correlation between observed TCR beta diversity and the percentage of naive T cells measured by flow cytometry. Because profiling used bulk unsorted PBMCs, naive and antigen-experienced compartments could not be compared conclusively. As age increased, observed TCR beta diversity per million T cells dropped in a roughly linear way, and a significant reduction was already evident by age 40. Estimates of total diversity based on one million sequenced T cells were considered lower bounds and underestimates. Compared with the aged group, the long-lived group had more naive CD4+ T cells, fewer expanded clones and increased TCR diversity, a pattern suggesting age selection.

From cysteine to phenylalanine, the CDR3 is 17 amino acids long. The only DNA kept is the CDR3, 51 bases in frame from the first base. The germline V gene (reference sequence) supplies CDR1 LGHDT and CDR2 YNNKEL. Library prep was done by 5' RACE. The reads were generated on an Illumina HiSeq 2500. A second PCR of roughly 7 to 11 cycles was run with a J-beta primer mix and a sample-barcoded 5' primer. A template-switch 5' adaptor carrying 12 random nucleotides introduced a unique molecular identifier onto each TCR beta cDNA molecule. Each sample yielded at least 2.5 million CDR3-containing paired-end reads. First-strand cDNA synthesis was performed from all RNA using the Mint cDNA synthesis kit, with priming by a TRBC-specific oligonucleotide. All cDNA was treated with uracil-DNA glycosylase and then went through a first 18-cycle PCR with the universal primers M1SS and BC2_uni_R. For the original study's pipeline: For normalization, 1 million high-quality reads were randomly selected from each sample, with every read carrying a distinct molecular identifier. Reads with shared molecular identifiers were discarded instead of being binned into consensus sequences. MiTCR, with a Q25 quality threshold and the strictest error-elimination algorithm, was used for CDR3 identification, clonotype clustering and error correction. A nonparametric unseen species model using Euler transformation provided a lower-bound estimate of total TCR beta diversity. The raw public data were reprocessed by TCRdb itself: fastp quality trimming at Q25, MiXCR clonotype calling, in-frame beta chains only. Rows matching on CDR3 protein sequence are summarized as one entry with the most common DNA and genes. The authors' filters were not applied to this entry. The sample yields about 810,000 distinct CDR3 sequences; roughly 34% were counted once. Clones ranked in the top ten supply 13% of the sample.

The 39 donors, aged roughly 6 to 100 years, were systemically healthy Caucasian individuals from Russia. Approximately 9.3 milliliters of peripheral blood were collected from each donor into EDTA-treated Vacutainer tubes. Ficoll-Paque density-gradient centrifugation was used to isolate PBMCs, with at least 6.5 million per sample. Total RNA was extracted from PBMCs with Trizol reagent, with at least 6 micrograms obtained per sample. Naive CD45RAhigh/CD27high T cell percentages were measured by flow cytometry on a PBMC aliquot from every donor. The clonotype was recovered from a man aged 18 to 35 in good health. The specimen was blood. The rearranged segments are TRBV3-1 and TRBJ2-1; TRBD2 is a weak D gene call, 7 bases matching. The J call is in doubt because the DNA end fits TRBJ2-7 better. The DNA reads TGTGCCAGCAGCCAAGATGAGGGGGGGGGCTCCTACAATGAGCAGTACTTC. It translates to CASSQDEGGGSYNEQYF.